One sample yielded the 14 T cell receptor beta chains listed below, sequenced in a study of prognosis after radiotherapy for stage I lung cancer (dated by TCRdb to about 2021). Sequenced using an Illumina HiSeq 3000. Two rounds of multiplex PCR were used to amplify the TCR beta CDR3 region from genomic DNA. The first PCR round used primers specific to each TRBV and TRBJ gene, with sequences filed in Chinese patent CN105087789A. TCRdb itself trimmed the public reads at Q25 with fastp, ran MiXCR and retained productive beta chains. Rows with a matching CDR3 protein are joined into one entry that keeps the most common DNA and genes. The sample table contains about 31,000 distinct CDR3 sequences; only one count was recorded for about 33% of them. The ten largest make up more than 30% of the sample. This material consisted of PBMCs, taken before or after stereotactic body radiation therapy (not recorded which). The source is a donor over 45 with non-small cell lung cancer.

By share, this clonotype counts as medium-sized. The genes are TRBV28 and TRBJ1-5; weak D call: TRBD1 (6 bases). The ends were cut back, 6 bases at V and 2 bases at J, with 14 bases in the middle. Germline loops: CDR1 MDHEN, CDR2 SYDVKM. The CDR3 consists of 15 residues. DNA for the CDR3: TGTGCCAGCAGGCTCCAGGGGAGTGGCAATCAGCCCCAGCATTTT. Translated: CASRLQGSGNQPQHF.

This clonotype was detected many times. This chain links TRBV19 with TRBJ1-2; D is unresolved. V was clipped by 7 bases and J by 4 bases, with 19 bases between them. CDR3 length: 15 amino acids. The germline V gene encodes CDR1 LNHDA and CDR2 SQIVND (reference sequence). CDR3 DNA: TGTGCCAGTATCTCTTTAAACCCGGGGAGCTATGGCTACACCTTC. Amino acid sequence: CASISLNPGSYGYTF.

This sequence joins TRBV7-9 and TRBJ2-7, with TRBD2 matching over 15 bases. CDR3 size: 18 residues. CDR1 is SEHNR, CDR2 FQNEAQ, per germline (reference sequence). V gave up 5 bases and J gave up 7 bases; unmatched junction bases: 15. Here the CDR3 reads CASSPESRTSGRAGEQYF. CDR3 DNA sequence: TGTGCCAGCAGCCCCGAGAGTCGGACTAGCGGGAGGGCAGGAGAGCAGTACTTC.

Worth noting for this clonotype: With a far larger clone one base away, a read error is the likely cause. This chain uses TRBV6-2 or TRBV6-3 with TRBJ2-7; 9 bases fit TRBD1. The junction had 10 bases not matched to a gene; V was cut back by 5 bases and J by 2 bases. The CDR3 consists of 16 residues. Germline V CDR1 and CDR2: MNHEY, SVGEGT. This CDR3 is CASSEEGQGNPYEQYF. For the CDR3, the DNA is TGTGCCAGCAGTGAAGAGGGACAGGGCAACCCCTACGAGCAGTACTTC.

This clonotype has at least ten counts. CDR3 amino acids: CAISVSGAGTDTQYF. DNA for the CDR3: TGTGCCATCAGTGTTTCGGGGGCAGGCACAGATACGCAGTATTTT. The chain links TRBV10-3 to TRBJ2-3; D may be TRBD1 or TRBD2 (6 bases each). The CDR3 is 15 amino acids. CDR1 is ENHRY and CDR2 is SYGVKD in the germline V gene. V was clipped by 4 bases and J by 1 base, with 12 bases between them.

This clonotype has just a few counts. Given a much more abundant clone one base away, this may be a read error. The V gene is TRBV4-1, the J gene TRBJ2-1; unclear D gene. CDR3 size: 15 residues. Trimming removed 1 base at V and 4 bases at J, with 11 bases between. Germline loops: CDR1 MGHRA, CDR2 YSYEKL. For the CDR3, the DNA is TGCGCCAGCAGCCAAGCGGAGTTTGTATACAATGAGCAGTTCTTC. It yields the protein CASSQAEFVYNEQFF.

This clonotype was found many times. The J gene is TRBJ1-1, the V gene TRBV14; D may be TRBD1 (6 bases). CDR1 and CDR2 from the germline V gene are SGHDN and FVKESK. Between the trimmed V and J ends, which lost 1 base and 5 bases, there was a span of 14 bases. CDR3 length: 15 residues. The chain's CDR3 is CASSQVRGSGTEAFF. As DNA, the CDR3 is TGTGCCAGCAGCCAAGTGAGGGGGTCTGGGACTGAAGCTTTCTTT.

This clonotype was observed at least ten times. The gene calls are TRBV12-3 or TRBV12-4 and TRBJ1-1; no definite D call. This CDR3 contains 13 residues. V gave up 5 bases and J gave up 2 bases, with 9 bases separating them. The CDR3 is CASSPDINTEAFF. The CDR3 bases are TGTGCCAGCAGTCCAGACATAAACACTGAAGCTTTCTTT.

On this clonotype itself: A much bigger clone sits one base away, suggesting this may be a read error. The chain combines TRBV28 with TRBJ2-5; tentative D call: TRBD1 (5 bases). CDR1 is MDHEN, CDR2 SYDVKM, per germline. The ends were cut back, 7 bases at V and 5 bases at J, with 23 bases in the middle. The CDR3 is 16 residues long. CDR3: CASTPSRVARGETQYF. The CDR3 bases are TGTGCCAGCACCCCTTCCAGGGTCGCCCGAGGTGAGACCCAGTACTTC. The whole variable domain, remainder taken from reference TRBV28 and TRBJ2-5, is DVKVTQSSRYLVKRTGEKVFLECVQDMDHENMFWYRQDPGLGLRLIYFSYDVKMKEKGDIPEGYSVSREKKERFSLILESASTNQTSMYLCASTPSRVARGETQYFGPGTRLLVL.

This clonotype was found many times. The rearrangement joins TRBV7-3 to TRBJ2-5, with D perhaps matching TRBD1 (5 bases). The V gene's germline CDR1 is SGHTA and CDR2 FQGTGA. V was trimmed by 2 bases and J by 6 bases, leaving 10 bases between them. CDR3 size: 13 residues. As DNA, the CDR3 is TGTGCCAGCAGCTTACAGGGTTTGAAGACCCAGTACTTC. Encoded protein: CASSLQGLKTQYF.

This clonotype came up many times. The rearrangement uses TRBV12-3 or TRBV12-4 and TRBJ2-7; 13 positions agree with TRBD2. V trimming: 7 bases; J trimming: 2 bases; junction bases outside the gene matches: 11. The CDR3 runs 17 residues. The DNA for the CDR3 is TGTGCCAGCACCTCATCGGGGGGACTAGCGGGAACCTACGAGCAGTACTTC. Protein product: CASTSSGGLAGTYEQYF.

This clonotype showed up just a few times. The chain links TRBV4-1 to TRBJ2-7; D might be TRBD1 or TRBD2, each matching 5 bases. V dropped 1 base and J dropped 5 bases, with 18 bases sitting between them. Per germline, CDR1 MGHRA and CDR2 YSYEKL. CDR3 length: 16 residues. The CDR3, as DNA: TGCGCCAGCAGCCAAGGGGGGTGGCAGGGTAGCGACGAGCAGTACTTC. The encoded protein is CASSQGGWQGSDEQYF.

Only a few counts were recorded for this clonotype. The genes are TRBV5-8 and TRBJ2-5; 10 bases map to TRBD2. Losses at the gene ends were 4 bases for V and 0 bases for J; bases not matched to a gene: 6. Looked up from germline, CDR1 is SGHTS and CDR2 is YDEGEE. The CDR3 sequence is 16 residues long. CDR3 in DNA: TGTGCCAGCAGCATAGGGACTAGCGTCGACCAAGAGACCCAGTACTTC. Amino acid sequence: CASSIGTSVDQETQYF.

In its sample, this clonotype was seen a few times. It may be a read error: a sequence one base away is much more abundant. The chain recombines TRBV15 with TRBJ1-5; possible D gene TRBD1, 5 bases. Germline lookup yields CDR1 LNHNV and CDR2 YYDKDF (reference sequence). The CDR3 runs 13 residues. V was shortened by 2 bases and J by 5 bases, with 7 bases between the two germline ends. The CDR3 coding sequence is TGTGCCACCAGCAGATTCAGGGATCAGCCCCAGCATTTT. This sequence encodes CATSRFRDQPQHF.